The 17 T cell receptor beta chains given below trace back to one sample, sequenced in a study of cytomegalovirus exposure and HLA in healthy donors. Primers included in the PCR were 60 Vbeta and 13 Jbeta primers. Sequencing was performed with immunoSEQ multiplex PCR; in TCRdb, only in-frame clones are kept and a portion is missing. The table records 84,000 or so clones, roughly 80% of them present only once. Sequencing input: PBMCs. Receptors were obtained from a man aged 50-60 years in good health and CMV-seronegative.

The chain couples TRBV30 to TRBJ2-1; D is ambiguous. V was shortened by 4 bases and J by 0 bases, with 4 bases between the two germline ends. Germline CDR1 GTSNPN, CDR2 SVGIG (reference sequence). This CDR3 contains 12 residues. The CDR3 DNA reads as TGTGCCTGGACAGGCTCCTACAATGAGCAGTTCTTC. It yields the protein CAWTGSYNEQFF.

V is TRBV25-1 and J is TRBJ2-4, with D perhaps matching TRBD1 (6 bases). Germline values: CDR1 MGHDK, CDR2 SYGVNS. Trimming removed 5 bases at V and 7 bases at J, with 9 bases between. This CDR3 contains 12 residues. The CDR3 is CASSKQGNIQYF. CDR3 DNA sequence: TGTGCCAGCAGTAAACAGGGTAACATTCAGTACTTC.

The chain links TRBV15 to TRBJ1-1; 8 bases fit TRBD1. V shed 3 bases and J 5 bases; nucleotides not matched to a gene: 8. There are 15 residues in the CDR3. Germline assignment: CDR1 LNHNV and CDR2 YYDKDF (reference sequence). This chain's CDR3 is CATSRAQGVTTEAFF. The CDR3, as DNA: TGTGCCACCAGCAGGGCACAGGGGGTGACGACTGAAGCTTTCTTT.

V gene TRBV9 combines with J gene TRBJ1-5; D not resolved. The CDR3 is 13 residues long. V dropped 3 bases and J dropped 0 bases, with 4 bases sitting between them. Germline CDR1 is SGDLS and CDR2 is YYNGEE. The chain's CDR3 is CASSAYSNQPQHF. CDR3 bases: TGTGCCAGCAGCGCTTATAGCAATCAGCCCCAGCATTTT.

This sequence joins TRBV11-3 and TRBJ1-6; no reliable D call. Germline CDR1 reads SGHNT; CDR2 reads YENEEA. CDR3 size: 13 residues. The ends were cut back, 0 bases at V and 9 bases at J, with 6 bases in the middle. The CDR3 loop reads CASSLDLGSPLHF. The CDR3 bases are TGTGCCAGCAGCTTAGATCTCGGTTCACCCCTCCACTTT.

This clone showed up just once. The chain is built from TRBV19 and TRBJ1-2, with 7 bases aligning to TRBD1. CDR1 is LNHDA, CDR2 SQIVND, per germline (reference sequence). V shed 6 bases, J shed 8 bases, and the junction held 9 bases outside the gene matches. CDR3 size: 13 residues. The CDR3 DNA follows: TGTGCCAGTAGCCTGACAGGGCAACGAGGCTACACCTTC. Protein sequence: CASSLTGQRGYTF.

The CDR3 coding sequence is TGCGCCAGCAGCCCAGGTTCCTTGCATGGCTACACCTTC. As protein: CASSPGSLHGYTF. The chain couples TRBV5-1 to TRBJ1-2; no clear D gene. The germline V and J ends were trimmed by 4 bases and 6 bases, with 13 bases remaining between them. The CDR3 length is 13 residues. CDR1 and CDR2 from the germline V gene are SGHRS and YFSETQ. Variable domain in full (rest from reference TRBV5-1 and TRBJ1-2): KAGVTQTPRYLIKTRGQQVTLSCSPISGHRSVSWYQQTPGQGLQFLFEYFSETQRNKGNFPGRFSGRQFSNSRSEMNVSTLELGDSALYLCASSPGSLHGYTFGSGTRLTVV.

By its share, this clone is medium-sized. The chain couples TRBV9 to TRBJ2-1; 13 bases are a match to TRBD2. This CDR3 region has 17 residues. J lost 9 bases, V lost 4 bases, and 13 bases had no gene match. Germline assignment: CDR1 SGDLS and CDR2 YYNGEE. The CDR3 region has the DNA TGTGCCAGCAGCTCACCCTTAGGACTAGCGGGGGTTGGTGAGCAGTTCTTC. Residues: CASSSPLGLAGVGEQFF.

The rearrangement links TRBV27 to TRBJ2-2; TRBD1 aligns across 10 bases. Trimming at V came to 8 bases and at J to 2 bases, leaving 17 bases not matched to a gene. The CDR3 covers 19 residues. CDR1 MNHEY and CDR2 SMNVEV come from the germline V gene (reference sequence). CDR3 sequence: CASPIPGQGIKGNTGELFF. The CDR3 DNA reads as TGTGCCAGCCCAATTCCGGGACAGGGGATTAAGGGAAACACCGGGGAGCTGTTTTTT.

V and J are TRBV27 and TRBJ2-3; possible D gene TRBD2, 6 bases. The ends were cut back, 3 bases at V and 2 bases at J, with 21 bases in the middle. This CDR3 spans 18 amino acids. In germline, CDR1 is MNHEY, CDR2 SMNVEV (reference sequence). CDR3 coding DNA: TGTGCCAGCAGTTTTAAGGGAGGAGGTACCCGTAACACAGATACGCAGTATTTT. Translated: CASSFKGGGTRNTDTQYF.

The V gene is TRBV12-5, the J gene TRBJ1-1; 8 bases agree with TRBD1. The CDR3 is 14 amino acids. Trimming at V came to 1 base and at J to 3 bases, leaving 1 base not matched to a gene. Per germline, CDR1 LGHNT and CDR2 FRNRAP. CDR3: CASGLGQGYTEAFF. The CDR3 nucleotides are TGTGCTAGTGGTTTGGGACAGGGGTACACTGAAGCTTTCTTT. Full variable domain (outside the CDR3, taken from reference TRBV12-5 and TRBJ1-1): DARVTQTPRHKVTEMGQEVTMRCQPILGHNTVFWYRQTMMQGLELLAYFRNRAPLDDSGMPKDRFSAEMPDATLATLKIQPSEPRDSAVYFCASGLGQGYTEAFFGQGTRLTVV.

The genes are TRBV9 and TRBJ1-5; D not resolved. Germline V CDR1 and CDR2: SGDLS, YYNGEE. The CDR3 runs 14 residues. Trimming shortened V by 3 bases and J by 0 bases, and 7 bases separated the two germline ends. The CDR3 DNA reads TGTGCCAGCAGCGCGGGGTATAGCAATCAGCCCCAGCATTTT. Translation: CASSAGYSNQPQHF.

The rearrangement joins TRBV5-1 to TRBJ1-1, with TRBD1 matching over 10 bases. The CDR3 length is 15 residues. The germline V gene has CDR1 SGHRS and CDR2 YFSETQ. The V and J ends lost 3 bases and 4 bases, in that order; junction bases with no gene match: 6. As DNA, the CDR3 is TGCGCCAGCAGCTCCGGGACAGGGGAGGGCACTGAAGCTTTCTTT. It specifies CASSSGTGEGTEAFF.

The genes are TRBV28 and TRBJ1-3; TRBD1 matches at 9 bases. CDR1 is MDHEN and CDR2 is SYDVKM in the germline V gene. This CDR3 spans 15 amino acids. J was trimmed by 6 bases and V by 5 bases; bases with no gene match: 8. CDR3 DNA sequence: TGTGCCAGCAGTCCACCGGGACAGGGACTAAACACCATATATTTT. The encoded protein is CASSPPGQGLNTIYF. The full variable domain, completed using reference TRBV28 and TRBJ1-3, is DVKVTQSSRYLVKRTGEKVFLECVQDMDHENMFWYRQDPGLGLRLIYFSYDVKMKEKGDIPEGYSVSREKKERFSLILESASTNQTSMYLCASSPPGQGLNTIYFGEGSWLTVV.

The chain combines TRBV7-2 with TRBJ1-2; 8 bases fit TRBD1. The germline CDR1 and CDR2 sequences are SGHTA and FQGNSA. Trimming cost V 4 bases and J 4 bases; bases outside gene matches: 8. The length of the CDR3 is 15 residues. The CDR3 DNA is TGTGCCAGCAGCTCGACGCGGACAGGGTCCTATGGCTACACCTTC. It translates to CASSSTRTGSYGYTF.

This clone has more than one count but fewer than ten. Here the CDR3 reads CASSQGLDSHEQYF. The DNA for the CDR3 is TGCGCCAGCAGCCAAGGGCTTGACTCGCACGAGCAGTACTTC. V and J are TRBV4-3 and TRBJ2-7; D gene uncertain. Trimming cost V 1 base and J 5 bases, with 12 bases left between them. The length of the CDR3 is 14 residues. Looked up from germline, CDR1 is LGHNA and CDR2 is YSLEER.

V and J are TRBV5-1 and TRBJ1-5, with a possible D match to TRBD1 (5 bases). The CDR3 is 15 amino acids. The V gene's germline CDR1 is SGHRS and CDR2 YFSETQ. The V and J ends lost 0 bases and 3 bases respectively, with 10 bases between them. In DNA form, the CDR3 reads TGCGCCAGCAGCTTGGCAGGGTCAGTCAATCAGCCCCAGCATTTT. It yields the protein CASSLAGSVNQPQHF.